This T cell receptor beta chain derives from a study of blood T cell repertoires in COVID-19. This CDR3 spans 15 amino acids. Some clones are missing from TCRdb's copy, which holds only in-frame ones; the method was immunoSEQ multiplex PCR. This sample carries 57,000 or so clones, about 88% of them seen once, and the ten largest clones take around a fifth. This sequence was found in a woman between 50 and 59 years old with active or convalescent COVID-19. The V call is TRBV1, the J call TRBJ2-5; the tabulated D call, TRBD1, remains unverified against the DNA. TRBV1 is assigned pseudogene status. The sequenced sample was peripheral blood. CDR3 nucleotides: TGCACCAGCAGCCAATACAGGGGGCGTGAAGAGACCCAGTACTTC. It is translated as CTSSQYRGREETQYF.